Listed below are T cell receptor beta chains from one sample, sequenced in a study of response to subunit inactivated influenza vaccine. TCRdb re-called the RT-PCR reads through MiXCR, storing one row per CDR3 protein. The top ten clones hold around 10% of a sample with 500,000 to 600,000 distinct CDR3 sequences, about 10% of them seen once. Another study also made use of these data, one on T cells expressing NK-cell markers.

The specimen comprised PBMCs from blood, sampled on the day of vaccination. The source is a man aged 50-60 years who received an inactivated influenza vaccine. Each CDR3 is given with its conserved first and last residue. The D gene is left open where the match is weak. Some rows have no size entry. The others give once, few or many, or a class for an expanded clone.

clone_size: few; d_call: -; v_call: TRBV20-1; j_call: TRBJ1-2; cdr3_nt: TGCAGTGCAATGGACCTGACGCAGGATGGCTACACCTTC; cdr3_aa: CSAMDLTQDGYTF
clone_size: many; d_call: -; v_call: TRBV6-1; j_call: TRBJ2-5; cdr3_nt: TGTGCCAGCCGAGATAATCTGAAGACCCAGTACTTC; cdr3_aa: CASRDNLKTQYF
clone_size: -; d_call: TRBD1; v_call: TRBV9; j_call: TRBJ2-7; cdr3_nt: TGTGCCAGCAGCGTATCGGGGACAGTATCCTACGAGCAGTACTTC; cdr3_aa: CASSVSGTVSYEQYF
clone_size: -; d_call: -; v_call: TRBV3-1; j_call: TRBJ2-3; cdr3_nt: TGTGCCAGCAGCCAGAGGGGAACAGCCCTCACAGATACGCAGTATTTT; cdr3_aa: CASSQRGTALTDTQYF
clone_size: few; d_call: TRBD1; v_call: TRBV9; j_call: TRBJ2-1; cdr3_nt: TGTGCCAGCAGCGTGTCCGGGACAGGGGCCAATGAGCAGTTCTTC; cdr3_aa: CASSVSGTGANEQFF
clone_size: few; d_call: -; v_call: TRBV28; j_call: TRBJ1-1; cdr3_nt: TGTGCCAGCAGTCCACCCTCCCCAAAGAACACTGAAGCTTTCTTT; cdr3_aa: CASSPPSPKNTEAFF
clone_size: few; d_call: -; v_call: TRBV19; j_call: TRBJ1-1; cdr3_nt: TGTGCCAGTAGTAACCGGGACACTGAAGCTTTCTTT; cdr3_aa: CASSNRDTEAFF
clone_size: few; d_call: TRBD2; v_call: TRBV3-1; j_call: TRBJ2-1; cdr3_nt: TGTGCCAGCAGCCAAGAAGGGATTGTAGCGGGAGAGTACTATGAGCAGTTCTTC; cdr3_aa: CASSQEGIVAGEYYEQFF
clone_size: few; d_call: -; v_call: TRBV4-3; j_call: TRBJ2-2; cdr3_nt: TGCGCCAGCAGCCAAGATGTGAGGAGGAACACCGGGGAGCTGTTTTTT; cdr3_aa: CASSQDVRRNTGELFF
clone_size: few; d_call: -; v_call: TRBV7-2; j_call: TRBJ2-1; cdr3_nt: TGTGCCAGCAGCGCCCGGTATGAGCAGTTCTTC; cdr3_aa: CASSARYEQFF
clone_size: few; d_call: -; v_call: TRBV7-2; j_call: TRBJ1-1; cdr3_nt: TGTGCCAGCAGCTTAGGTCAGGGTGGGTTCACTGAAGCTTTCTTT; cdr3_aa: CASSLGQGGFTEAFF
clone_size: -; d_call: -; v_call: TRBV11-2; j_call: TRBJ2-1; cdr3_nt: TGTGCCAGCAGCTTAGATAGTCCTTTCGCTAATGAGCAGTTCTTC; cdr3_aa: CASSLDSPFANEQFF
clone_size: -; d_call: TRBD1; v_call: TRBV29-1; j_call: TRBJ2-2; cdr3_nt: TGCAGCGTAAGAACCCGGGACAGGGACACCGGGGAGCTGTTTTTT; cdr3_aa: CSVRTRDRDTGELFF
clone_size: -; d_call: TRBD1; v_call: TRBV10-3; j_call: TRBJ2-6; cdr3_nt: TGTGCCATACGAGGGACAGGGGGAACTGGGGCCAACGTCCTGACTTTC; cdr3_aa: CAIRGTGGTGANVLTF
clone_size: -; d_call: -; v_call: TRBV7-6; j_call: TRBJ2-5; cdr3_nt: TGTGCCAGCAGCTTAGGTCACGGCCCTCTTGGGACCCAGTACTTC; cdr3_aa: CASSLGHGPLGTQYF
clone_size: -; d_call: -; v_call: TRBV5-1; j_call: TRBJ2-5; cdr3_nt: TGCGCCAGCAGCTGGGGGAGGCGGACAGTTCAAGAGACCCAGTACTTC; cdr3_aa: CASSWGRRTVQETQYF
clone_size: -; d_call: -; v_call: TRBV7-9; j_call: TRBJ2-5; cdr3_nt: TGTGCCAGCAGCTTAGAGTTTGGGGATAGAGAGACCCAGTACTTC; cdr3_aa: CASSLEFGDRETQYF
clone_size: few; d_call: -; v_call: TRBV20-1; j_call: TRBJ1-6; cdr3_nt: TGCAGTGCTAGAAGTAATTCACCCCTCCACTTT; cdr3_aa: CSARSNSPLHF
clone_size: -; d_call: -; v_call: TRBV20-1; j_call: TRBJ2-1; cdr3_nt: TGCAGTGCTAGGACCCCAACCTACAATGAGCAGTTCTTC; cdr3_aa: CSARTPTYNEQFF
clone_size: -; d_call: -; v_call: TRBV20-1; j_call: TRBJ2-7; cdr3_nt: TGCAGTGCTAGAGATTGGTTGCGGGACGGGACCTACGAGCAGTACTTC; cdr3_aa: CSARDWLRDGTYEQYF
clone_size: few; d_call: TRBD2; v_call: TRBV20-1; j_call: TRBJ2-3; cdr3_nt: TGCAGTGCTAGAGATCTTGCGGGGGGGCGCACAGATACGCAGTATTTT; cdr3_aa: CSARDLAGGRTDTQYF
clone_size: -; d_call: TRBD2; v_call: TRBV19; j_call: TRBJ2-3; cdr3_nt: TGTGCCAGTAATAGCGGGAGGGCCGCCGGGACAGATACGCAGTATTTT; cdr3_aa: CASNSGRAAGTDTQYF
clone_size: many; d_call: TRBD1; v_call: TRBV4-2; j_call: TRBJ2-1; cdr3_nt: TGTGCCAGCAGCCAAGAGGCACAGGGGGGATACAATGAGCAGTTCTTC; cdr3_aa: CASSQEAQGGYNEQFF
clone_size: few; d_call: TRBD1; v_call: TRBV12-3/TRBV12-4; j_call: TRBJ1-5; cdr3_nt: TGTGCCAGCAGGAGACAGGGAGCGTCCCAGCATTTT; cdr3_aa: CASRRQGASQHF
clone_size: -; d_call: TRBD2; v_call: TRBV4-3; j_call: TRBJ2-1; cdr3_nt: TGCGCCAGCAGCCACAGCGGGAGGGCCTTCTACAATGAGCAGTTCTTC; cdr3_aa: CASSHSGRAFYNEQFF
clone_size: few; d_call: -; v_call: TRBV7-9; j_call: TRBJ1-2; cdr3_nt: TGTGCCAGCAGCCACGGAAGTAGTTCGACTAACTATGGCTACACCTTC; cdr3_aa: CASSHGSSSTNYGYTF
clone_size: few; d_call: TRBD1; v_call: TRBV12-3/TRBV12-4; j_call: TRBJ2-7; cdr3_nt: TGTGCCAGCAGTTTAGGGACAGGGCCTTACTACGAGCAGTACTTC; cdr3_aa: CASSLGTGPYYEQYF
clone_size: many; d_call: -; v_call: TRBV12-3/TRBV12-4; j_call: TRBJ1-2; cdr3_nt: TGTGCCAGCACCCCCCTCCCACAGGGCAAAGGCTACACCTTC; cdr3_aa: CASTPLPQGKGYTF
clone_size: few; d_call: TRBD1; v_call: TRBV7-2; j_call: TRBJ2-2; cdr3_nt: TGTGCCAGCAGCTTGGGACAGGGACACACCGGGGAGCTGTTTTTT; cdr3_aa: CASSLGQGHTGELFF
clone_size: -; d_call: TRBD2; v_call: TRBV20-1; j_call: TRBJ2-1; cdr3_nt: TGCAGTGCTAGAGCGACTAGCGGGAGCAACAATGAGCAGTTCTTC; cdr3_aa: CSARATSGSNNEQFF
clone_size: -; d_call: -; v_call: TRBV18; j_call: TRBJ2-7; cdr3_nt: TGTGCCAGCCATCAGGGCAGCTACGAGCAGTACTTC; cdr3_aa: CASHQGSYEQYF
clone_size: -; d_call: -; v_call: TRBV5-1; j_call: TRBJ2-3; cdr3_nt: TGCGCCAGCAGTGGGGGCTTGAGCACAGATACGCAGTATTTT; cdr3_aa: CASSGGLSTDTQYF
clone_size: few; d_call: -; v_call: TRBV20-1; j_call: TRBJ2-7; cdr3_nt: TGCAGTGCTAGTCAGCAGGGGACCTACGAGCAGTACTTC; cdr3_aa: CSASQQGTYEQYF
clone_size: few; d_call: -; v_call: TRBV10-3; j_call: TRBJ1-3; cdr3_nt: TGTGCCATCAATCCACACTCTGGAAACACCATATATTTT; cdr3_aa: CAINPHSGNTIYF
clone_size: -; d_call: TRBD1; v_call: TRBV20-1; j_call: TRBJ1-2; cdr3_nt: TGCAGTGCTAGAGGGGGGACAGACGATAACTATGGCTACACCTTC; cdr3_aa: CSARGGTDDNYGYTF
clone_size: many; d_call: TRBD1; v_call: TRBV27; j_call: TRBJ1-2; cdr3_nt: TGTGCCAGCAGTCCACAGGGGAGCTATGGCTACACCTTC; cdr3_aa: CASSPQGSYGYTF
clone_size: few; d_call: TRBD1; v_call: TRBV29-1; j_call: TRBJ1-2; cdr3_nt: TGCAGCGTTGAGGATAGTTACGGACAGGGGTATGGCTACACCTTC; cdr3_aa: CSVEDSYGQGYGYTF
clone_size: few; d_call: -; v_call: TRBV6-2/TRBV6-3; j_call: TRBJ1-1; cdr3_nt: TGTGCCAGCAGTTACGCTTCGGGCGCCTTTAACACTGAAGCTTTCTTT; cdr3_aa: CASSYASGAFNTEAFF
clone_size: -; d_call: -; v_call: TRBV28; j_call: TRBJ2-7; cdr3_nt: TGTGCCAGCAGTGAACACAGCGGGACATCGTCCTACGAGCAGTACTTC; cdr3_aa: CASSEHSGTSSYEQYF
clone_size: -; d_call: -; v_call: TRBV5-5; j_call: TRBJ2-5; cdr3_nt: TGTGCCAGCAGCTCGCCCGGGACACACCAAGAGACCCAGTACTTC; cdr3_aa: CASSSPGTHQETQYF
clone_size: few; d_call: TRBD2; v_call: TRBV18; j_call: TRBJ2-1; cdr3_nt: TGTGCCAGCTCACCTGTACTAGCGGGAGTCTACAATGAGCAGTTCTTC; cdr3_aa: CASSPVLAGVYNEQFF
clone_size: -; d_call: -; v_call: TRBV29-1; j_call: TRBJ2-5; cdr3_nt: TGCAGCGTTGAAGATGAGCCTCCAGAGACCCAGTACTTC; cdr3_aa: CSVEDEPPETQYF
clone_size: -; d_call: TRBD2; v_call: TRBV5-6; j_call: TRBJ2-7; cdr3_nt: TGTGCCAGCAGCTTTCCAAGCGGGACTAGTCAAACCTACGAGCAGTACTTC; cdr3_aa: CASSFPSGTSQTYEQYF
clone_size: many; d_call: -; v_call: TRBV24-1; j_call: TRBJ2-1; cdr3_nt: TGTGCCACCAGTGACGGGGGACTCATCAACAATGAGCAGTTCTTC; cdr3_aa: CATSDGGLINNEQFF
clone_size: few; d_call: -; v_call: TRBV12-3/TRBV12-4; j_call: TRBJ2-3; cdr3_nt: TGTGCCAGCAGCCCACCTGGGACGGTGGGAATGGATACGCAGTATTTT; cdr3_aa: CASSPPGTVGMDTQYF
clone_size: many; d_call: TRBD2; v_call: TRBV6-1; j_call: TRBJ2-1; cdr3_nt: TGTGCCAGCAGCCCTCCCGGCGGGGGGGACGATGAGCAGTTCTTC; cdr3_aa: CASSPPGGGDDEQFF
clone_size: -; d_call: TRBD2; v_call: TRBV7-2; j_call: TRBJ2-5; cdr3_nt: TGTGCCAGCAGCAACGGACTAGCGGGAGTTGAGACCCAGTACTTC; cdr3_aa: CASSNGLAGVETQYF
clone_size: -; d_call: -; v_call: TRBV6-5; j_call: TRBJ1-6; cdr3_nt: TGTGCCAGCAGTTACTTCCAGGCGGGGGACGATAATTCACCCCTCCACTTT; cdr3_aa: CASSYFQAGDDNSPLHF
clone_size: once; d_call: -; v_call: TRBV5-1; j_call: TRBJ2-2; cdr3_nt: TGCGCCAGCAGCCTTGGTACAAGTCATACCGGGGAGCTGTTTTTT; cdr3_aa: CASSLGTSHTGELFF
clone_size: -; d_call: TRBD1; v_call: TRBV6-1; j_call: TRBJ1-5; cdr3_nt: TGTGCCAGCAGTGAAAAGACAGGGGGTTTTAATCAGCCCCAGCATTTT; cdr3_aa: CASSEKTGGFNQPQHF
clone_size: few; d_call: -; v_call: TRBV20-1; j_call: TRBJ1-1; cdr3_nt: TGCAGTGCTGGAGACAGACAAAAGGGGAACACTGAAGCTTTCTTT; cdr3_aa: CSAGDRQKGNTEAFF
clone_size: many; d_call: -; v_call: TRBV12-3/TRBV12-4; j_call: TRBJ2-3; cdr3_nt: TGTGCCAGCAGTTCCGGGGGTTATACGCAGTATTTT; cdr3_aa: CASSSGGYTQYF
clone_size: -; d_call: TRBD2; v_call: TRBV7-9; j_call: TRBJ2-3; cdr3_nt: TGTGCCAGCAGACCCGTTGCGGGGGGGCAAGGTACGCAGTATTTT; cdr3_aa: CASRPVAGGQGTQYF